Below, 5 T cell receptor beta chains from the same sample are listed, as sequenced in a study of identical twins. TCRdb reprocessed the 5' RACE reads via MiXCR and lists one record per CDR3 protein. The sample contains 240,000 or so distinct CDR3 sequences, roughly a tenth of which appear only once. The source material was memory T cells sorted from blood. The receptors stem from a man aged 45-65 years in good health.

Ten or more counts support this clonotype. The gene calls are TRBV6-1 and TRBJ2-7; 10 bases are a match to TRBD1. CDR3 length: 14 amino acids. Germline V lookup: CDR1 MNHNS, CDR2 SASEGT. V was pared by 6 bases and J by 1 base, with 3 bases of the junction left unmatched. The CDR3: CASSWTGGSYEQYF. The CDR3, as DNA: TGTGCCAGCAGCTGGACAGGGGGATCCTACGAGCAGTACTTC.

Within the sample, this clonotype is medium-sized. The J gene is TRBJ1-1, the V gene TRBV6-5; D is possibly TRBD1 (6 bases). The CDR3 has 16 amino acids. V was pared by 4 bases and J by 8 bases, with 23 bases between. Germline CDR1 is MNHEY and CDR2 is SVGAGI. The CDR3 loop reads CASSSGDTRGMEEAFF. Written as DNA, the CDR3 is TGTGCCAGCAGTTCAGGCGACACGAGGGGGATGGAAGAAGCTTTCTTT.

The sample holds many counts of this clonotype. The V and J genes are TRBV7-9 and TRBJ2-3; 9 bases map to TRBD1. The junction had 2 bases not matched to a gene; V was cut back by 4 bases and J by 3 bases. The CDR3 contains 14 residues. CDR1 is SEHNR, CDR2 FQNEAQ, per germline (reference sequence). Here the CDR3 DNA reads TGTGCCAGCAGCTCGGACAGGGGAACAGATACGCAGTATTTT. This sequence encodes CASSSDRGTDTQYF.

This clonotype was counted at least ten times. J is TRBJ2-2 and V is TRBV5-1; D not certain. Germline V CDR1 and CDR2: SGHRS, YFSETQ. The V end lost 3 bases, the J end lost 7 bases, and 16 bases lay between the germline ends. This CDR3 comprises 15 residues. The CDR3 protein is CASSWVDGEIGELFF. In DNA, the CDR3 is TGCGCCAGCAGCTGGGTGGACGGTGAAATCGGGGAGCTGTTTTTT.

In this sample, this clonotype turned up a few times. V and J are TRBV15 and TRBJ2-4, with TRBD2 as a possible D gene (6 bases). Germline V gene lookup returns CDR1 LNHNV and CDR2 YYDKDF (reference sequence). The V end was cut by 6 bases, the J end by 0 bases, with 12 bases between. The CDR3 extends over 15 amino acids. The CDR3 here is CATSPGLSAKNIQYF. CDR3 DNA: TGTGCCACCAGTCCGGGACTTTCAGCCAAAAACATTCAGTACTTC.